Listed here are 30 T cell receptor beta chains from one sample, sequenced in a study of T cell changes during pregnancy in multiple sclerosis. Data came from immunoSEQ multiplex PCR; TCRdb stores just in-frame clones and leaves some out. The sample records more than 55,000 clones, 91% being singletons. The specimen comprised peripheral blood, sampled after pregnancy. The receptors were sampled from a female donor in good health, enrolled as a control in a pregnancy study.

A few counts support this clone. The chain combines TRBV5-1 with TRBJ1-1, with unresolved D. CDR3 length equals 14 residues. CDR1 and CDR2 from the germline V gene are SGHRS and YFSETQ. Trimming left V 0 bases short and J 3 bases short, with 9 bases between. CDR3 nucleotides: TGCGCCAGCAGCTTGGAATCCCGGGACACTGAAGCTTTCTTT. Residues: CASSLESRDTEAFF.

CDR3 loop: CASSTVPHTDTQYF. For the CDR3, the DNA is TGTGCCAGCAGCACAGTCCCCCACACAGATACGCAGTATTTT. The chain uses TRBV7-9 and TRBJ2-3; D remains unclear. CDR3 length: 14 residues. The ends were cut back, 5 bases at V and 2 bases at J, with 11 bases in the middle. CDR1 is SEHNR, CDR2 FQNEAQ, per germline (reference sequence).

The chain employs TRBV5-4 and TRBJ1-4; weak D call: TRBD1 (6 bases). The ends were cut back, 5 bases at V and 6 bases at J, with 17 bases in the middle. The CDR3 has 15 amino acids. Germline loops: CDR1 SGHNT, CDR2 YYREEE (reference sequence). DNA for the CDR3: TGTGCCAGCAGGCCACAGGGTCCCCGTGATGAAAAACTGTTTTTT. It encodes CASRPQGPRDEKLFF.

The chain couples TRBV7-3 to TRBJ1-1, with a tentative D call TRBD1 (5 bases). CDR1 and CDR2 (germline): SGHTA, FQGTGA. The ends were cut back, 4 bases at V and 9 bases at J, with 18 bases in the middle. This CDR3 is 14 amino acids long. The CDR3 spells CASSSPGSGGKAFF. In DNA, the CDR3 is TGTGCCAGCAGCTCCCCAGGGTCGGGGGGGAAAGCTTTCTTT.

This clone was observed a single time. The V gene is TRBV2, the J gene TRBJ2-5; TRBD2 aligns across 9 bases. Germline trimming cut 6 bases from V and 1 base from J; bases unmatched to any gene: 9. CDR1 is SNHLY, CDR2 FYNNEI, per germline. The CDR3 extends over 16 amino acids. CDR3 in amino acids: CASRSSETSGQETQYF. For the CDR3, the DNA is TGTGCCAGCAGAAGTTCGGAGACTAGCGGCCAAGAGACCCAGTACTTC.

The rearrangement uses TRBV6-4 and TRBJ2-3; D possibly corresponds to TRBD2 (6 bases). Germline CDR1 and CDR2: MRHNA and SNTAGT. V gave up 6 bases and J gave up 0 bases, with 10 bases separating them. The CDR3 length is 14 residues. The CDR3 here is CASSPRGSTDTQYF. For the CDR3, the DNA is TGTGCCAGCAGCCCTCGGGGGAGCACAGATACGCAGTATTTT.

The chain couples TRBV9 to TRBJ2-5; perhaps TRBD2 as D (6 bases). Germline lookup yields CDR1 SGDLS and CDR2 YYNGEE. The length of the CDR3 is 13 residues. V was shortened by 0 bases and J by 5 bases, with 8 bases between the two germline ends. CDR3 protein: CASSVVGGETQYF. In DNA, the CDR3 is TGTGCCAGCAGCGTAGTAGGAGGGGAGACCCAGTACTTC.

V gene TRBV30 combines with J gene TRBJ1-1; TRBD1 matches at 7 bases. Germline CDR1 is GTSNPN and CDR2 is SVGIG (reference sequence). The CDR3 is made up of 19 amino acids. The J segment lost 0 bases and the V segment lost 3 bases, leaving 19 bases of the junction unmatched. The CDR3 region has the DNA TGTGCCTGGAGCCTCGGGTGGAGCAGGGGGACCCGTCTGAACACTGAAGCTTTCTTT. Translated, it gives CAWSLGWSRGTRLNTEAFF.

The rearrangement links TRBV4-2 to TRBJ2-7; 8 nucleotides match TRBD2. From germline, CDR1 is LGHNA and CDR2 YNFKEQ. CDR3 length: 15 residues. V lost 3 bases, J lost 4 bases, and 8 bases stayed unmatched. The CDR3, as DNA: TGTGCCAGCAGCCAGGACTCTACTAGCGGTTACGAGCAGTACTTC. This translates into CASSQDSTSGYEQYF.

The chain combines TRBV6-1 with TRBJ1-1, with TRBD1 matching 7 bases. The CDR3 totals 15 residues. The V gene end was trimmed by 2 bases and the J gene end by 0 bases; junction bases not matched to a gene: 3. Germline CDR1 and CDR2: MNHNS and SASEGT. The CDR3 DNA is TGTGCCAGCAGTGAACCGGGACAGATGAACACTGAAGCTTTCTTT. Residues: CASSEPGQMNTEAFF.

The gene calls are TRBV30 and TRBJ2-3; TRBD2 aligns across 11 bases. The CDR3 consists of 18 residues. Germline trimming cut 2 bases from V and 2 bases from J; bases unmatched to any gene: 12. Germline loops: CDR1 GTSNPN, CDR2 SVGIG (reference sequence). The CDR3 bases are TGTGCCTGGAGTCCTCCCTCCCTACTAGCGGGGGTCACAGATACGCAGTATTTT. This gives the protein CAWSPPSLLAGVTDTQYF. Variable domain in full (rest from reference TRBV30 and TRBJ2-3): SQTIHQWPATLVQPVGSPLSLECTVEGTSNPNLYWYRQAAGRGLQLLFYSVGIGQISSEVPQNLSASRPQDRQFILSSKKLLLSDSGFYLCAWSPPSLLAGVTDTQYFGPGTRLTVL.

The chain employs TRBV6-5 and TRBJ1-2; 10 bases are a match to TRBD1. V trimming: 4 bases; J trimming: 5 bases; junction bases outside the gene matches: 7. The CDR3 sequence is 15 residues long. Germline V lookup: CDR1 MNHEY, CDR2 SVGAGI. CDR3 DNA sequence: TGTGCCAGCAGTTCCCGGACAGGGGGAAATTATGGCTACACCTTC. It specifies CASSSRTGGNYGYTF.

The chain carries TRBV6-5 and TRBJ1-5, with D maybe TRBD1 (6 bases). CDR1 and CDR2 (germline): MNHEY, SVGAGI. The CDR3 runs to 14 residues. V shed 0 bases and J shed 6 bases, with 9 bases lying between them. The CDR3, as DNA: TGTGCCAGCAGTTACTCGGACAGTAGTCAGCCCCAGCATTTT. It yields the protein CASSYSDSSQPQHF.

The gene calls are TRBV11-2 and TRBJ1-2, with D possibly matching TRBD1 (6 bases). The V gene lost 2 bases and the J gene lost 7 bases, with 14 bases spanning the gap. Germline V gene lookup returns CDR1 SGHAT and CDR2 FQNNGV. This CDR3 has 14 amino acids. The CDR3 region has the DNA TGTGCCAGCAGCTTAATTGAGACAGGAGGTGGCTACACCTTC. Its protein product is CASSLIETGGGYTF.

The rearrangement links TRBV18 to TRBJ1-1; 7 nucleotides align to TRBD1. J lost 7 bases, V lost 1 base, and 9 bases had no gene match. The CDR3 runs to 15 residues. Germline V gene data show CDR1 as KGHSH and CDR2 as LQKENI. The DNA for the CDR3 is TGTGCCAGCTCACCACGACAGGGTTGGGAAGGTGAAGCTTTCTTT. It is translated as CASSPRQGWEGEAFF.

The gene calls are TRBV27 and TRBJ1-2; TRBD1 agrees at 7 bases. Germline V gene data show CDR1 as MNHEY and CDR2 as SMNVEV (reference sequence). Trimming at V came to 5 bases and at J to 3 bases, leaving 3 bases not matched to a gene. The CDR3 has 13 amino acids. CDR3 DNA: TGTGCCAGCAGTCGGGACAGTGACTATGGCTACACCTTC. It translates to CASSRDSDYGYTF.

This clone was picked up a small number of times. This chain joins TRBV30 and TRBJ1-1; D gene ambiguous. V was cut by 3 bases and J by 0 bases, with 11 bases left in between. CDR1 is GTSNPN, CDR2 SVGIG, per germline (reference sequence). The CDR3 is 14 residues long. CDR3 sequence reads: CAWSDLYLNTEAFF. The CDR3 bases are TGTGCCTGGAGCGATCTTTACTTGAACACTGAAGCTTTCTTT.

The rearrangement joins TRBV7-9 to TRBJ2-1, with D perhaps TRBD2 (5 bases). CDR3 length: 12 amino acids. Germline-derived CDR1 and CDR2 are SEHNR and FQNEAQ (reference sequence). V lost 9 bases and J lost 3, with 9 bases in between. The CDR3, as DNA: TGTGCCAGTGAGGGAGACTACAATGAGCAGTTCTTC. This gives the protein CASEGDYNEQFF.

V usage is TRBV6-1 and J usage is TRBJ1-2; 7 nucleotides match TRBD1. The germline V gene encodes CDR1 MNHNS and CDR2 SASEGT. The CDR3 length is 15 residues. After removal of 6 bases from V and 6 bases from J, the junction contained 13 bases not matched to a gene. In DNA, the CDR3 is TGTGCCAGCAGCTCGGACAGGTGGCCAAAGGATGGCTACACCTTC. Encoded protein: CASSSDRWPKDGYTF.

The rearrangement uses TRBV5-6 and TRBJ1-2; 11 bases match TRBD1. Unmatched junction bases numbered 6, after V lost 0 bases and J lost 8 bases. CDR1 SGHDT and CDR2 YYEEEE come from the germline V gene. The CDR3 contains 15 residues. For the CDR3, the DNA is TGTGCCAGCAGCTTGGGTCCGGACAGGGGGCCGGGCTACACCTTC. Its protein product is CASSLGPDRGPGYTF.

This sequence joins TRBV9 and TRBJ2-1; D perhaps matches TRBD2 (5 bases). Germline loops: CDR1 SGDLS, CDR2 YYNGEE. V was pared by 3 bases and J by 5 bases, with 15 bases between. The CDR3 has 15 amino acids. Here the CDR3 reads CASSEDPPGNNEQFF. Here the CDR3 DNA reads TGTGCCAGCAGCGAAGATCCCCCGGGGAACAATGAGCAGTTCTTC.

The table lists this clone with a count of one. The V call is TRBV30, the J call TRBJ2-5, with 7 bases lining up with TRBD2. V gave up 2 bases and J gave up 2 bases; unmatched junction bases: 11. This CDR3 spans 16 amino acids. The germline CDR1 and CDR2 sequences are GTSNPN and SVGIG (reference sequence). DNA for the CDR3: TGTGCCTGGAGTTCCCCATACAAGCGGGATCAAGAGACCCAGTACTTC. Translated, it gives CAWSSPYKRDQETQYF. Combining the CDR3 with reference TRBV30 and TRBJ2-5 gives the whole variable domain SQTIHQWPATLVQPVGSPLSLECTVEGTSNPNLYWYRQAAGRGLQLLFYSVGIGQISSEVPQNLSASRPQDRQFILSSKKLLLSDSGFYLCAWSSPYKRDQETQYFGPGTRLLVL.

The sample holds a few counts of this clone. The gene calls are TRBV6-5 and TRBJ1-1; D uncertain. This CDR3 is built from 15 residues. V was shortened by 2 bases and J by 3 bases, with 13 bases between the two germline ends. Germline V gene data show CDR1 as MNHEY and CDR2 as SVGAGI. The CDR3 here is CASSYLGSGDTEAFF. In nucleotides, the CDR3 is TGTGCCAGCAGTTACCTCGGCTCGGGAGACACTGAAGCTTTCTTT.

The chain carries TRBV2 and TRBJ1-1; 8 bases match TRBD1. Germline V gene sequence: CDR1 SNHLY, CDR2 FYNNEI. V trimming: 0 bases; J trimming: 0 bases; junction bases outside the gene matches: 6. The CDR3 loop spans 17 amino acids. The CDR3 is CASSEAGPGGLNTEAFF. The DNA of the CDR3 is TGTGCCAGCAGTGAAGCTGGGCCAGGGGGCCTGAACACTGAAGCTTTCTTT.

The V call is TRBV29-1, the J call TRBJ1-2, with D possibly matching TRBD1 (5 bases). The V and J ends lost 4 bases and 2 bases respectively, with 8 bases between them. CDR3 length: 12 residues. The germline CDR1 and CDR2 sequences are SQVTM and ANQGSEA. The CDR3 reads CSVGGGNYGYTF. CDR3 DNA: TGCAGCGTTGGGGGGGGGAACTATGGCTACACCTTC.

This CDR3 reads CASSRTRLGAYEKLFF. The CDR3 bases are TGTGCCAGCAGCCGAACCCGGTTGGGGGCTTATGAAAAACTGTTTTTT. The chain carries TRBV5-6 and TRBJ1-4; tentatively, D is TRBD1 (6 bases). The CDR3 spans 16 residues. V was trimmed by 4 bases and J by 6 bases, leaving 19 bases between them. Germline V gives CDR1 SGHDT, CDR2 YYEEEE.

This clone occurred a few times. Written as DNA, the CDR3 is TGTGCCTGGAGTGTCGGGACAGGGACTGAGCAGTTCTTC. Translated, it gives CAWSVGTGTEQFF. The gene calls are TRBV30 and TRBJ2-1; TRBD1 matches 9 bases. CDR1 GTSNPN and CDR2 SVGIG come from the germline V gene (reference sequence). Losses at the gene ends were 0 bases for V and 9 bases for J; bases not matched to a gene: 3. This CDR3 comprises 13 residues.

V is TRBV6-5 and J is TRBJ2-4; TRBD1 aligns across 7 bases. The CDR3 consists of 14 residues. CDR1 and CDR2 (germline): MNHEY, SVGAGI. J gave up 5 bases and V 5 bases, and 6 bases lay outside the gene matches. For the CDR3, the DNA is TGTGCCAGCAGTCCCCCCGGGACAGAAAACATTCAGTACTTC. Amino acid sequence: CASSPPGTENIQYF.

The rearrangement uses TRBV30 and TRBJ1-2; perhaps TRBD1 as D (6 bases). From germline, CDR1 is GTSNPN and CDR2 SVGIG (reference sequence). The CDR3 has 13 amino acids. Deletions cut 3 bases from V and 3 bases from J, with 11 bases between. Written as DNA, the CDR3 is TGTGCCTGGAGCGCACAGGGTTACTATGGCTACACCTTC. Translation gives CAWSAQGYYGYTF.

This chain links TRBV27 with TRBJ2-7; 13 bases line up with TRBD2. This CDR3 contains 13 residues. J gave up 4 bases and V 8 bases, and 2 bases lay outside the gene matches. The V gene's germline CDR1 is MNHEY and CDR2 SMNVEV (reference sequence). The CDR3 sequence is CASETSGGYEQYF. The CDR3 coding sequence is TGTGCCAGCGAGACTAGCGGGGGGTACGAGCAGTACTTC.